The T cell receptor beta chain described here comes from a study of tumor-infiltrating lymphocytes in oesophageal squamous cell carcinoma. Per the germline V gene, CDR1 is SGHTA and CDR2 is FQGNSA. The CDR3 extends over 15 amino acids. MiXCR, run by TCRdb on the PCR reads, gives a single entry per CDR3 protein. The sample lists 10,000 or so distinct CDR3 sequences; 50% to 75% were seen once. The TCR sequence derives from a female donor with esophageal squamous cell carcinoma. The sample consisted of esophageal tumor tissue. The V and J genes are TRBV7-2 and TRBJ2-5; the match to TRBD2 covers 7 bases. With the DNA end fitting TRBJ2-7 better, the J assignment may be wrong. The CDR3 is CASSIRGRSSYEQYF. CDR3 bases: TGTGCCAGCAGCATACGCGGGAGAAGCTCCTACGAGCAGTACTTC.